The source of this TCR beta chain is a study of technical replicates of blood from a few donors. The J segment lost 4 bases and the V segment lost 5 bases, leaving 10 bases of the junction unmatched. Germline CDR1 reads MDHEN; CDR2 reads SYDVKM. The CDR3 has 15 amino acids. The method was immunoSEQ multiplex PCR; TCRdb's version includes in-frame clones alone and lacks a portion of them. The table lists around 67,000 clones, roughly 92% of them singletons. The source is a human donor in good health. This sequence joins TRBV28 and TRBJ2-7, with 8 bases fitting TRBD1. Sequencing was done on a sample of T cells isolated from PBMCs. CDR3 sequence reads: CASSPRGQVPYEQYF. In nucleotides, the CDR3 is TGTGCCAGCAGTCCTAGGGGACAGGTACCTTACGAGCAGTACTTC.